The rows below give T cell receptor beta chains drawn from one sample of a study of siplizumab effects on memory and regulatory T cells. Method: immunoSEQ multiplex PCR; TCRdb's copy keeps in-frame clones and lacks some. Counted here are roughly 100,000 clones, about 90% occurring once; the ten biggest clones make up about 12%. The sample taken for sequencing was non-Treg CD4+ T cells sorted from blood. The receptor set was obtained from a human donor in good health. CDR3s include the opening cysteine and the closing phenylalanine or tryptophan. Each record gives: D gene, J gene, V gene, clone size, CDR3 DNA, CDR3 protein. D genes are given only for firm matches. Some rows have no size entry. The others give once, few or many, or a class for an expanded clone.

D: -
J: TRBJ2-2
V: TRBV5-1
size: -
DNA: TGCGCCAGCAGCTTCCGCTCGGGAGCAGGAACCGGGGAGCTGTTTTTT
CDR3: CASSFRSGAGTGELFF

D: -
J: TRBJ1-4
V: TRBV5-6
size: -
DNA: TGTGCCAGCAGCTCTCAATGGGGGAATGAAAAACTGTTTTTT
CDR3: CASSSQWGNEKLFF

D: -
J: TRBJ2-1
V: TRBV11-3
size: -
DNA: TGTGCCAGCTCCCCGGAACACAGCAGCAATGAGCAGTTCTTC
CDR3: CASSPEHSSNEQFF

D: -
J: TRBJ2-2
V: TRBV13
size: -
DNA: TGTGCCAGCAGCTTAGCTGGGTCCCCTGGCGGGGAGCTGTTTTTT
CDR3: CASSLAGSPGGELFF

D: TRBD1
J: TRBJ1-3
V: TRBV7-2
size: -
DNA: TGTGCCAGCAGCTATTTACCCTCTAGGACAGGGAACACCATATATTTT
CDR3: CASSYLPSRTGNTIYF

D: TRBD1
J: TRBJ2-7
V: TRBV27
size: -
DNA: TGTGCCAGCAGTTTAGGGGACAGGGGCTACGAGCAGTACTTC
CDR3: CASSLGDRGYEQYF

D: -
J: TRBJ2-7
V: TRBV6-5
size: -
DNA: TGTGCCAGCAGTGTAAGGAGACACTACGAGCAGTACTTC
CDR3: CASSVRRHYEQYF

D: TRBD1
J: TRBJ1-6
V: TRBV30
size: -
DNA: TGTGCCTGGAGCGCCGGGACAGTCAATTCACCCCTCCACTTT
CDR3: CAWSAGTVNSPLHF

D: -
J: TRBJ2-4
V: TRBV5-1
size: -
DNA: TGCGCCAGCAGCTTGGAAGGGAAAAACATTCAGTACTTC
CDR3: CASSLEGKNIQYF

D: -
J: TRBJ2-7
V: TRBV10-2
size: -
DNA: TGCGCCAGCAGTGAGATTTCTTACGAGCAGTACTTC
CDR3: CASSEISYEQYF

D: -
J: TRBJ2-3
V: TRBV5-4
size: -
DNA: TGTGCCAGCAGGATAGGGTTGGGAGAAGGAACCGATACGCAGTATTTT
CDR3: CASRIGLGEGTDTQYF

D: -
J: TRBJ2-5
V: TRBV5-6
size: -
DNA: TGTGCCAGCAGCTTTGGTTCCACTTACCAAGAGACCCAGTACTTC
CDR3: CASSFGSTYQETQYF

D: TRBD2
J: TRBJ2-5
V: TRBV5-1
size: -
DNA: TGCGCCAGCTCCGAGACTAGCGGGACTCCAGAGACCCAGTACTTC
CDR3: CASSETSGTPETQYF

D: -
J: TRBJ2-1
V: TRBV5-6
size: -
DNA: TGTGCCAGCAGCTTGGCCGCCGGGGATGAGCAGTTCTTC
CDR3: CASSLAAGDEQFF

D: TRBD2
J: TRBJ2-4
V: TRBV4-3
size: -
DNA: TGCGCCAGCAGCCGAGTAGCGGGAGTTGGAGACATTCAGTACTTC
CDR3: CASSRVAGVGDIQYF

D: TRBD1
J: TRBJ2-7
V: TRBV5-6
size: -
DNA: TGTGCCAGCAGCTTGGAGGGCAGGGGGTTCGGCTCCTACGAGCAGTACTTC
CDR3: CASSLEGRGFGSYEQYF

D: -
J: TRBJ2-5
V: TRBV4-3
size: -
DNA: TGCGCCAGCAGCCAAGAAGGGGGTCTGGGTGAGACCCAGTACTTC
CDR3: CASSQEGGLGETQYF

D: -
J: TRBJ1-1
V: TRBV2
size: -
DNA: TGTGCCAGCAGATACGCTTCAGGGGTCACTGAAGCTTTCTTT
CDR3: CASRYASGVTEAFF

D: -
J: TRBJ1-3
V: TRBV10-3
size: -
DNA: TGTGCCATCACGTTACAGGGATCATCTGGAAACACCATATATTTT
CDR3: CAITLQGSSGNTIYF

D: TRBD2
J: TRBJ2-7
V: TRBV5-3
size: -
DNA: TGTGCCAGAAGCTTGGCGGGGGGGTCTCTTATCTACGAGCAGTACTTC
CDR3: CARSLAGGSLIYEQYF

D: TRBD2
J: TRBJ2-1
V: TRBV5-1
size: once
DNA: TGCGCCAGCAGCTTGGGACTAGCGGGGGTCGATGAGCAGTTCTTC
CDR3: CASSLGLAGVDEQFF

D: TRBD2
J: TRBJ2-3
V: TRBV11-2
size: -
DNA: TGTGCCAGCAGCGTGAGGCCGGGACTAGCGGGAGACGGGAGAGATACGCAGTATTTT
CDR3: CASSVRPGLAGDGRDTQYF

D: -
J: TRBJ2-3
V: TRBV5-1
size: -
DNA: TGCGCCAGCAGCCCGTCGACACCCAGCACAGATACGCAGTATTTT
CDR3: CASSPSTPSTDTQYF

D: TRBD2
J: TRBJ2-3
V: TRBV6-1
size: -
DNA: TGTGCCAGCAGTGGACTAGCGGGCACAGATACGCAGTATTTT
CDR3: CASSGLAGTDTQYF

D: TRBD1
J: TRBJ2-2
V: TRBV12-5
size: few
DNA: TGTGCTAGTGAGGACGGACAGGGCGGAATAGGGGAGCTGTTTTTT
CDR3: CASEDGQGGIGELFF

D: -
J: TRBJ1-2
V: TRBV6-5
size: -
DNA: TGTGCCAGCAGACACGATCCTAACTATGGCTACACCTTC
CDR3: CASRHDPNYGYTF

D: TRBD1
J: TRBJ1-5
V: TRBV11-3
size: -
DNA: TGTGCCAGCAGCGCGGACAGGGTTCAGCCCCAGCATTTT
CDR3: CASSADRVQPQHF

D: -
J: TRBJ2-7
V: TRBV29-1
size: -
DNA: TGCAGCGCCATGGGGAAAGTCTCCGAGCAGTACTTC
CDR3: CSAMGKVSEQYF

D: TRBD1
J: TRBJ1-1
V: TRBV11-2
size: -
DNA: TGTGCCAGCAGCGAACAGGGGTTTACTGAAGCTTTCTTT
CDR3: CASSEQGFTEAFF

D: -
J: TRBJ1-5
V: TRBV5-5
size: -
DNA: TGTGCCAGCAGCTTGAACCCTCTGGGCAATCAGCCCCAGCATTTT
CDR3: CASSLNPLGNQPQHF

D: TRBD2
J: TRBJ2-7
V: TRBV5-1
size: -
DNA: TGCGCCAGCAGCTGGGGGACTAGCGGGACGGAGCAGTACTTC
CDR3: CASSWGTSGTEQYF

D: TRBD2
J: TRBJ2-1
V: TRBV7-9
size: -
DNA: TGTGCCAGCAGCTCTGGACTAGCGGGATACAATGAGCAGTTCTTC
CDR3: CASSSGLAGYNEQFF

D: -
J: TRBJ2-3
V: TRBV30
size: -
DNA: TGTGCCTGGGACAGGGCGGGTTTTAGCGGGATAACAGATACGCAGTATTTT
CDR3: CAWDRAGFSGITDTQYF

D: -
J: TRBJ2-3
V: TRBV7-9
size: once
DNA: TGTGCCAGCAGCCCTGGGGTACGGGTTGATTCCACAGATACGCAGTATTTT
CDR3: CASSPGVRVDSTDTQYF

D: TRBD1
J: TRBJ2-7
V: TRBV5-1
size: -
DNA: TGCGCCAGCAGCTCGGCGATAGGACAGGGATACTACGAGCAGTACTTC
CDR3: CASSSAIGQGYYEQYF

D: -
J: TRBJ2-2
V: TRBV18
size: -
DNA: TGTGCCAGCTCACCGGAGCGGAACACCGGGGAGCTGTTTTTT
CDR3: CASSPERNTGELFF

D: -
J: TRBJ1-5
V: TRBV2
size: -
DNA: TGTGCCAGCAATGGCGGCAATAGCAATCAGCCCCAGCATTTT
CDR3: CASNGGNSNQPQHF

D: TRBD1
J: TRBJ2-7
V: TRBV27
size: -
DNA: TGTGCCAGCAGTTTAAGTAGTGGGCTTTTCATAGGACAGGGCTACGAGCAGTACTTC
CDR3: CASSLSSGLFIGQGYEQYF

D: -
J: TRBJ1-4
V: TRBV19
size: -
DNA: TGTGCCAGTAGTGTTCAGGGAGTTACTAATGAAAAACTGTTTTTT
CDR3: CASSVQGVTNEKLFF

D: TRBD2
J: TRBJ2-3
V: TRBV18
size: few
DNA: TGTGCCAGCTCAGCAGTCAAGCGGGGGACTTTCACAGATACGCAGTATTTT
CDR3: CASSAVKRGTFTDTQYF